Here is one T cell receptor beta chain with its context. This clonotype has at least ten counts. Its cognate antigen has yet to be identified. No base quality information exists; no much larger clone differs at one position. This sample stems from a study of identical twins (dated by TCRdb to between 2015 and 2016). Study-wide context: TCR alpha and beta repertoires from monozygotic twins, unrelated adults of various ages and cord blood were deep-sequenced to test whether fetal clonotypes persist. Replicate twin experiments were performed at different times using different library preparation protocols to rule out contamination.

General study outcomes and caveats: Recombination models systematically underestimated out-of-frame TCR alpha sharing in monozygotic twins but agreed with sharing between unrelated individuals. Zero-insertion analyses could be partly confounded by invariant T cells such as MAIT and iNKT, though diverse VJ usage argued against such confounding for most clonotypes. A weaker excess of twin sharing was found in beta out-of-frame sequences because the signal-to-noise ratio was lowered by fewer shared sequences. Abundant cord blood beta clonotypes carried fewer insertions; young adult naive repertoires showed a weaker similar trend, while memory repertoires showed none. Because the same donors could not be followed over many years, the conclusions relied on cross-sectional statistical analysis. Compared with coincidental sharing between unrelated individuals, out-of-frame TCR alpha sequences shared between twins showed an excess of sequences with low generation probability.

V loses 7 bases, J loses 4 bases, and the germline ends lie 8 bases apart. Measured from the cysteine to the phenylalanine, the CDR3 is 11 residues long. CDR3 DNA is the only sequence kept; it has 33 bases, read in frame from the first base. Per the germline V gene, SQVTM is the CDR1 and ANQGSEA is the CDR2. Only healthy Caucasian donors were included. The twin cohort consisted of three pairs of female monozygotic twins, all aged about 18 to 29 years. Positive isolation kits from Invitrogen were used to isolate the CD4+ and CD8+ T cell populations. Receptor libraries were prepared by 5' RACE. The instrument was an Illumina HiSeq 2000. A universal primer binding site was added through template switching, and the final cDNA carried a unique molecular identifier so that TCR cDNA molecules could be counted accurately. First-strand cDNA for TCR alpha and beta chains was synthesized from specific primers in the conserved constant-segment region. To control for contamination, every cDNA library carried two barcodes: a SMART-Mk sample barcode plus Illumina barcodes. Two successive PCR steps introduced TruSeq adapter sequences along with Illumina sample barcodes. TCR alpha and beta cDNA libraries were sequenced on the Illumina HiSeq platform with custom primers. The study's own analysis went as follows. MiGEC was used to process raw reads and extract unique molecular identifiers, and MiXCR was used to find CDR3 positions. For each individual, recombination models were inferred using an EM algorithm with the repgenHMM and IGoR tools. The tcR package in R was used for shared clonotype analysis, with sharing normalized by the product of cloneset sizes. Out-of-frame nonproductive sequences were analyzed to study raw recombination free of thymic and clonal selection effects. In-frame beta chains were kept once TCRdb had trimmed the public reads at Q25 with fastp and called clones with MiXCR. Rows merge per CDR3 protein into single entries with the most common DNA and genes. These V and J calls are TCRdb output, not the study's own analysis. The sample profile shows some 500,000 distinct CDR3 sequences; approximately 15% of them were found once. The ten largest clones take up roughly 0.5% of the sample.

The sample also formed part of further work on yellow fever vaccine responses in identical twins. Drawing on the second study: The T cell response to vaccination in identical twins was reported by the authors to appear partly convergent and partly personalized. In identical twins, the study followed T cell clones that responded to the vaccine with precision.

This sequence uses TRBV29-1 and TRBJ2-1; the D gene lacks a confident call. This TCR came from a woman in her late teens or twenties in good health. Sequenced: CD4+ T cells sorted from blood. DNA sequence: TGCAGCGCCGATTCATACAATGAGCAGTTCTTC. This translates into CSADSYNEQFF.